This T cell receptor (beta chain) is from a study of metastatic and nonmetastatic thyroid tumors. The entire patient cohort was treatment-naive prior to thyroid surgery. The count of this clone is one. At one end, the junction sequence differs from germline, possibly due to a read error. As processed by the authors: A classifier for distant metastasis in papillary thyroid cancer was constructed using CDR3 differences observed across clinicopathological groups. TCRdb re-called the PCR reads via MiXCR. V and J calls and clone size were set by TCRdb, not the authors. The table includes around 53,000 clones, about 20% detected once. The sample taken for sequencing was blood. This clonotype was obtained from a female donor with papillary thyroid cancer or a benign thyroid nodule (not recorded which). Some clones in this sample may be carry-over from other donors' samples.

The CDR3 DNA is TGCAGCGTTTCCTCGGGAAAGTACGACCAGTACTTC. Translated, it gives CSVSSGKYDQYF. The V gene is TRBV29-1, the J gene TRBJ2-7, with D possibly matching TRBD2 (5 bases). This CDR3 is built from 12 residues. Germline lookup yields CDR1 SQVTM and CDR2 ANQGSEA.